These 8 T cell receptor beta chains were all obtained from the same sample, sequenced in a study of blood T cell repertoires in COVID-19. TCRdb keeps only in-frame clones here, not all; method: immunoSEQ multiplex PCR. This table holds roughly 60,000 clones, approximately 92% found once. The sample was peripheral blood. All receptors derive from a woman of 80 years or more with active COVID-19.

In DNA, the CDR3 is TGTGCCAGCAGCGCGGGAGTCAGCCCCTACAATGAGCAGTTCTTC. The encoded protein is CASSAGVSPYNEQFF. The V gene is TRBV7-6, the J gene TRBJ2-1; 7 bases match TRBD2. After removal of 5 bases from V and 2 bases from J, the junction contained 6 bases not matched to a gene. This CDR3 region has 15 residues. Germline V CDR1 and CDR2: SGHVS, FNYEAQ.

The chain has TRBV19 and TRBJ2-1; D might be TRBD2 (6 bases). CDR1 is LNHDA and CDR2 is SQIVND in the germline V gene (reference sequence). V lost 7 bases and J lost 7, with 20 bases in between. The CDR3 covers 15 residues. The CDR3 coding sequence is TGTGCCAGTACCCCACTAGCCAACTCGGGGAATGAGCAGTTCTTC. This encodes CASTPLANSGNEQFF.

The rearrangement uses TRBV19 and TRBJ1-2; a weak D match, TRBD1 (6 bases). The V gene's germline CDR1 is LNHDA and CDR2 SQIVND (reference sequence). V was trimmed by 5 bases and J by 4 bases, leaving 14 bases between them. This CDR3 spans 14 amino acids. In DNA, the CDR3 is TGTGCCAGTAGTTCATCCGGGACAACCTATGGCTACACCTTC. It codes for CASSSSGTTYGYTF.

The chain recombines TRBV5-1 with TRBJ2-5, with D possibly matching TRBD1 (5 bases). Germline-derived CDR1 and CDR2 are SGHRS and YFSETQ. V was trimmed by 3 bases and J by 1 base, leaving 7 bases between them. There are 13 residues in the CDR3. CDR3 protein: CASSSDTQETQYF. CDR3 DNA: TGCGCCAGCAGCTCGGACACCCAAGAGACCCAGTACTTC.

This chain joins TRBV12-2 and TRBJ1-4. TRBV12-2 is reported as a pseudogene. This CDR3 is 16 amino acids long. CDR3 sequence (DNA): TGTGCAAGTCGCCCCCCCTCGGAGGGGAGTCATGAAAAACTGTTTTTT. This encodes CASRPPSEGSHEKLFF.

The V gene is TRBV28, the J gene TRBJ1-5; possibly TRBD1 for D (6 bases). The CDR3 has 17 residues. V was cut by 7 bases and J by 0 bases, with 19 bases left in between. The germline CDR1 and CDR2 sequences are MDHEN and SYDVKM. The CDR3: CASTSPDSSYSNQPQHF. CDR3 nucleotide sequence: TGTGCCAGCACCAGTCCGGACAGCTCGTATAGCAATCAGCCCCAGCATTTT.

The gene calls are TRBV7-8 and TRBJ2-1; the D gene is possibly TRBD1 (6 bases). Per germline, CDR1 SGHVS and CDR2 FQNEAQ. V gave up 2 bases and J gave up 10 bases, with 18 bases separating them. The CDR3 contains 15 residues. This CDR3 is CASSLNLLGGREQFF. DNA for the CDR3: TGTGCCAGCAGCTTAAATCTACTAGGGGGTAGGGAGCAGTTCTTC.

The chain links TRBV3-1 (or the pseudogene TRBV3-2) to TRBJ1-5; 12 bases are shared with TRBD1. Germline CDR1 reads LGHDT; CDR2 reads YNNKEL (reference sequence). The V segment lost 4 bases and the J segment 2 bases; nucleotides outside the gene matches: 9. This CDR3 comprises 18 residues. The CDR3 region has the DNA TGTGCCAGCAGCCCCGGGACAGGGGGCACGGGTGGCAATCAGCCCCAGCATTTT. This gives the protein CASSPGTGGTGGNQPQHF.